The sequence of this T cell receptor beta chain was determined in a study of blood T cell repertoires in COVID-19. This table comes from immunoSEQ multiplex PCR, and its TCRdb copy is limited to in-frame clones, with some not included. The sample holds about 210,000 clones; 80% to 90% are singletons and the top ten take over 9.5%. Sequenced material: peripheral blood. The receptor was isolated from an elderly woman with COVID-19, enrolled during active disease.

The DNA of the CDR3 is TGTGCCAGCATATCATCGAGGGCCTACACCGGGGAGCTGTTTTTT. Translated: CASISSRAYTGELFF. The J gene is TRBJ2-2, the V gene TRBV6-6, with a possible D match to TRBD2 (5 bases). CDR1 and CDR2 (germline): MNHNY, SVGAGI (reference sequence). The CDR3 totals 15 residues. The V end was cut by 7 bases, the J end by 3 bases, with 15 bases between.